The next 3 T cell receptor beta chains were all read from a single sample in a study of blood T cell repertoires in COVID-19. Only in-frame clones appear in the TCRdb table, and some are missing; sequencing was by immunoSEQ multiplex PCR. The sample includes 120,000 or so clones, approximately 90% seen only once; the top ten take 3% to 3.5%. The sample comprised peripheral blood. The receptors derive from a woman aged 45-65 years with acute or convalescent COVID-19.

This chain uses TRBV12-3 or TRBV12-4 with TRBJ1-2; D call uncertain. Trimming took off 8 bases at V and 8 bases at J, with 18 bases between the two ends. The CDR3 loop spans 13 amino acids. In DNA form, the CDR3 reads TGTGCCAGCTATAGACATTCGGTTGGCGGCTACACCTTC. The encoded protein is CASYRHSVGGYTF.

CDR3 residues: CASSQQSGSNQPQHF. CDR3 nucleotide sequence: TGTGCCAGCAGCCAACAATCGGGTAGCAATCAGCCCCAGCATTTT. V and J are TRBV3-1 (or the pseudogene TRBV3-2) and TRBJ1-5; D is undetermined. Germline assignment: CDR1 LGHDT and CDR2 YNNKEL (reference sequence). Deletions cut 2 bases from V and 0 bases from J, with 8 bases between. This CDR3 is 15 amino acids long.

The gene calls are TRBV3-1 (or the pseudogene TRBV3-2) and TRBJ1-1; TRBD1 is a possible D gene (6 bases). V was shortened by 3 bases and J by 11 bases, with 13 bases between the two germline ends. Germline V CDR1 and CDR2: LGHDT, YNNKEL (reference sequence). The CDR3 loop spans 12 amino acids. In nucleotides, the CDR3 is TGTGCCAGCAGCCAGGGGGCAAGGTGGGCTTTCTTT. It specifies CASSQGARWAFF.